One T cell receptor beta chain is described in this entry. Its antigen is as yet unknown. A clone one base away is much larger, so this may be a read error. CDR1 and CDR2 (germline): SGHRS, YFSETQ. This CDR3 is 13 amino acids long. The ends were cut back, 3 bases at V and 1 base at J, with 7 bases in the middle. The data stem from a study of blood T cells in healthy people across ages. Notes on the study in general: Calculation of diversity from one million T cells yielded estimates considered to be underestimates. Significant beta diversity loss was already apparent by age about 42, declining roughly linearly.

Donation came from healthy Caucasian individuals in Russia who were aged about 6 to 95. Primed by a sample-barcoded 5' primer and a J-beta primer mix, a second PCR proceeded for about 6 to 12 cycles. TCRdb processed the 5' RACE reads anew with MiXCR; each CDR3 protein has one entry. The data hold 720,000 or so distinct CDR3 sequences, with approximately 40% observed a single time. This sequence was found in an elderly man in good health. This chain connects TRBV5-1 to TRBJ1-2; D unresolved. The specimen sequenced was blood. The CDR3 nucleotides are TGCGCCAGCAGCTCAGAGGTTAACTATGGCTACACCTTC. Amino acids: CASSSEVNYGYTF.